The 15 T cell receptor beta chains below were found in one sample sequenced in a study of cytomegalovirus exposure and HLA in healthy donors (dated by TCRdb to about 2017). Library preparation used the immunoSEQ multiplex PCR assay. For the multiplex PCR, a mixture combining 60 forward primers for TCR Vbeta segments and 13 reverse primers for TCR Jbeta segments was used. This is the immuneACCESS table as TCRdb keeps it, with only in-frame sequences that have V and J called. A part of the clones is gone; compared with another copy, unresolved V genes explain less than half, and the rest is unexplained. This sample comprises roughly 180,000 clones, about 73% of them detected only once. The top ten hold less than 15% of the sample. What was sequenced was PBMCs. The receptors originated from a woman aged 45-65 years in good health and CMV-seropositive.

V is TRBV6-1 and J is TRBJ2-7; possible D gene TRBD2, 6 bases. With 8 bases removed from V and 7 bases from J, the gap between germline ends came to 18 bases. This CDR3 region has 13 residues. Germline V gene lookup returns CDR1 MNHNS and CDR2 SASEGT. CDR3 DNA: TGTGCCAGCCGGGGACTCAAGTTGTTTGAGCAGTACTTC. Its translation is CASRGLKLFEQYF.

The rearrangement joins TRBV5-1 to TRBJ2-3; maybe TRBD2 (6 bases). The germline V gene encodes CDR1 SGHRS and CDR2 YFSETQ. The CDR3 has 14 amino acids. Trimming shortened V by 3 bases and J by 5 bases, and 13 bases separated the two germline ends. The CDR3 DNA reads as TGCGCCAGCAGCTCCCTGGGGGGACGAGATACGCAGTATTTT. It specifies CASSSLGGRDTQYF.

This clone was detected once. The chain has TRBV9 and TRBJ2-2; 12 bases are shared with TRBD2. The germline CDR1 and CDR2 sequences are SGDLS and YYNGEE. The CDR3 has 16 residues. J gave up 7 bases and V 4 bases, and 8 bases lay outside the gene matches. The chain's CDR3 is CASSTLAGGQGGELFF. CDR3 coding DNA: TGTGCCAGCAGCACCCTAGCGGGGGGGCAAGGCGGGGAGCTGTTTTTT.

The chain joins TRBV7-6 to TRBJ2-3; D is possibly TRBD1 (6 bases). Germline CDR1 reads SGHVS; CDR2 reads FNYEAQ. V was cut by 1 base and J by 0 bases, with 11 bases left in between. This CDR3 contains 16 residues. CDR3: CASSLEAGVSTDTQYF. In DNA, the CDR3 is TGTGCCAGCAGCTTAGAGGCAGGGGTGAGCACAGATACGCAGTATTTT.

The CDR3 protein is CASFFTSIQETQYF. CDR3 nucleotides: TGTGCCAGCTTCTTCACTAGCATCCAAGAGACCCAGTACTTC. This sequence joins TRBV6-1 and TRBJ2-5; TRBD2 is a possible D gene (6 bases). Germline CDR1 is MNHNS and CDR2 is SASEGT. V was clipped by 8 bases and J by 1 base, with 14 bases between them. The CDR3 spans 14 residues.

The gene calls are TRBV11-2 and TRBJ2-7, with 9 bases lining up with TRBD2. J gave up 2 bases and V 0 bases, and 8 bases lay outside the gene matches. This CDR3 is built from 17 residues. The germline gives CDR1 SGHAT, CDR2 FQNNGV. The CDR3 DNA is TGTGCCAGCAGCTTAGAGGGGCAGCGGGGGGCCGCCTACGAGCAGTACTTC. Translation: CASSLEGQRGAAYEQYF.

The gene calls are TRBV9 and TRBJ2-3, with D perhaps matching TRBD2 (5 bases). Germline loops: CDR1 SGDLS, CDR2 YYNGEE. The CDR3 has 15 amino acids. Trimming shortened V by 0 bases and J by 3 bases, and 11 bases separated the two germline ends. CDR3 nucleotides: TGTGCCAGCAGCGTAGGATCGCGGGCGACAGATACGCAGTATTTT. It encodes CASSVGSRATDTQYF.

This clone showed up just once. The chain recombines TRBV30 with TRBJ1-5, with D unresolved. CDR1 is GTSNPN, CDR2 SVGIG, per germline (reference sequence). Trimming cost V 5 bases and J 5 bases, with 22 bases left between them. There are 16 residues in the CDR3. In DNA, the CDR3 is TGTGCCTGGGGGCGTACGCAGGCGGCGGGAGATCAGCCCCAGCATTTT. It yields the protein CAWGRTQAAGDQPQHF.

This clone has a single count. The gene calls are TRBV5-1 and TRBJ1-3; 10 bases match TRBD1. The length of the CDR3 is 14 residues. CDR1 is SGHRS, CDR2 YFSETQ, per germline. V was pared by 4 bases and J by 8 bases, with 6 bases of the junction left unmatched. The CDR3 nucleotides are TGCGCCAGCAGCCCCGGGACAGGGGAAGACACCATATATTTT. It specifies CASSPGTGEDTIYF.

CDR3 sequence: CASRTEPNYEQYF. In DNA form, the CDR3 reads TGTGCCAGCAGAACTGAGCCTAACTACGAGCAGTACTTC. V is TRBV6-5 and J is TRBJ2-7; no definite D call. V lost 6 bases and J 3 bases, leaving 12 bases between the germline ends. Germline V gives CDR1 MNHEY, CDR2 SVGAGI. The CDR3 has 13 amino acids.

The CDR3 loop is CATFLPGTAFNYGYTF. The CDR3 coding sequence is TGTGCCACTTTCCTACCCGGGACAGCCTTTAACTATGGCTACACCTTC. J is TRBJ1-2 and V is TRBV19, with 7 positions matching TRBD1. This CDR3 comprises 16 residues. Germline V CDR1 and CDR2: LNHDA, SQIVND (reference sequence). After removal of 10 bases from V and 1 base from J, the junction contained 15 bases not matched to a gene.

This chain uses TRBV6-5 with TRBJ1-2, with 8 bases matching TRBD1. Trimming at V came to 7 bases and at J to 4 bases, leaving 8 bases not matched to a gene. The CDR3 contains 14 residues. Germline V CDR1 and CDR2: MNHEY, SVGAGI. The CDR3 DNA reads as TGTGCCAGCACCCCCCAGACAGGGGTCTATGGCTACACCTTC. Protein sequence: CASTPQTGVYGYTF.

The V gene is TRBV11-3, the J gene TRBJ1-1; D not resolved. Per germline, CDR1 SGHNT and CDR2 YENEEA. CDR3 size: 16 residues. Between the trimmed V and J ends, which lost 0 bases and 4 bases, there was a span of 15 bases. In DNA form, the CDR3 reads TGTGCCAGCAGCTTAGATCAAAGTGCCCTAGGCACTGAAGCTTTCTTT. Translation: CASSLDQSALGTEAFF.

CDR3 amino acids: CASSSGQGAYEQYF. In DNA, the CDR3 is TGCGCCAGCAGCTCGGGACAGGGGGCCTACGAGCAGTACTTC. The chain links TRBV5-1 to TRBJ2-7; 11 nucleotides agree with TRBD1. Per germline, CDR1 SGHRS and CDR2 YFSETQ. This CDR3 is 14 amino acids long. V was clipped by 3 bases and J by 2 bases; unmatched bases: 1.

CDR3 bases: TGTGCCAGTCTGCCCGGGACAGGCGAAGAGACCCAGTACTTC. This translates into CASLPGTGEETQYF. This chain uses TRBV2 with TRBJ2-5, with TRBD1 matching over 8 bases. The CDR3 is made up of 14 amino acids. Trimming removed 9 bases from V and 3 bases from J; junction bases left unmatched: 9. Per the germline V gene, CDR1 is SNHLY and CDR2 is FYNNEI.